The subject of this entry is one T cell receptor beta chain. What antigen it recognizes has not been identified. Within one base of it there is no much larger clone, and no base qualities were kept. TCRbeta CDR3 regions were amplified from genomic DNA by means of the immunoSEQ Assay, a bias-controlled multiplex PCR. Turning to the authors' computational methods: Within the assay, amplification of reference gene primers was used to estimate how many nucleated cells each sample contained. Sequence reads were collapsed and filtered to measure the absolute abundance of every unique TCRbeta CDR3 rearrangement. For each sample, productive Simpson clonality was calculated as the square root of Simpson's diversity index across productive rearrangements. The immuneACCESS repertoire file appears here via TCRdb, limited to in-frame rearrangements. These files lack a portion of the clones; in checked studies, under half of the deficit traces to unresolved V genes, and the cause of the others is not known. That table furnishes V, J and clone size, whereas the DNA furnished D and trimming. The sample includes over 150,000 clones, with roughly 80% observed a single time. Clones ranked in the top ten supply over 2% of the sample.

CDR1 and CDR2, per the germline V gene (reference sequence), are SEHNR and FQNEAQ. At the junction V is shortened by 4 bases and J by 4 bases; bases outside the gene matches: 9. The CDR3 goes from the cysteine to the phenylalanine over 17 residues. Only CDR3 DNA is held: 51 bases, read in frame from base 1. This specimen comes from a study of blood T cell repertoires in COVID-19 (dated by TCRdb to the early 2020s). A note on the overall study: Collaborator samples came from the United States, Italy and Spain and covered acute and convalescent phases of COVID-19. Deeply sampled blood TCRbeta repertoires from subjects exposed to, actively infected with, or recovered from COVID-19 were included in the dataset. The repertoires were made available in a free public database intended to serve as a resource for research on the immune response to SARS-CoV-2. The material from the prospective study consisted of cDNA or gDNA derived from T cells, B-cell-depleted T cells, or PBMCs. The samples were drawn from the first 160 participants of the ongoing ImmuneRACE study and from 1,200 or so subjects provided by 6 global collaborators. HLA class I and class II types, where available, came from metadata supplied by the sample provider rather than from assay-based typing. Nearly every sample came with metadata listing a de-identified subject ID, COVID-19 status, age in years and sex. The investigation overall reported the following: The quantity of clinical and demographic metadata differed by source and by participant and was supplied without curation.

Collaborating institutions collected whole blood in K2EDTA tubes following their own protocols. For TCRbeta analysis, collaborators shipped samples in one of three forms: frozen whole blood, isolated PBMCs, or DNA extracted from either of those sample types. The rearrangement joined TRBV7-9 to TRBJ1-6, with 8 bases aligning to TRBD1. The sequence derives from an elderly woman with acute or convalescent COVID-19. The material sequenced was peripheral blood. The sequenced DNA: TGTGCCAGCAGCTGGACAGGGTCCCAGGCTTATAATTCACCCCTCCACTTT. Its protein reads: CASSWTGSQAYNSPLHF.